This TCR beta chain was identified in a study of shared clonotypes between healthy human individuals. The CDR3 spans 15 residues. Trimming took 6 bases from V and 7 from J; bases not matched to a gene: 12. The germline gives CDR1 LNHDA, CDR2 SQIVND (reference sequence). Sequencing was performed with immunoSEQ multiplex PCR; in TCRdb, only in-frame clones are kept and a portion is missing. This table has roughly 2.2 million clones, approximately 95% appearing once. V and J are TRBV19 and TRBJ2-1, with 7 positions matching TRBD2. The clonotype comes from a young man in good health. Some clones in this sample may be carry-over from other donors' samples. Sequencing input: naive CD4+ T cells from PBMCs. The subset here: CD45RA+ positively selected. The CDR3 region has the DNA TGTGCCAGTAGCACCTGGGCGGGAGTAAGTAATGAGCAGTTCTTC. As protein: CASSTWAGVSNEQFF.